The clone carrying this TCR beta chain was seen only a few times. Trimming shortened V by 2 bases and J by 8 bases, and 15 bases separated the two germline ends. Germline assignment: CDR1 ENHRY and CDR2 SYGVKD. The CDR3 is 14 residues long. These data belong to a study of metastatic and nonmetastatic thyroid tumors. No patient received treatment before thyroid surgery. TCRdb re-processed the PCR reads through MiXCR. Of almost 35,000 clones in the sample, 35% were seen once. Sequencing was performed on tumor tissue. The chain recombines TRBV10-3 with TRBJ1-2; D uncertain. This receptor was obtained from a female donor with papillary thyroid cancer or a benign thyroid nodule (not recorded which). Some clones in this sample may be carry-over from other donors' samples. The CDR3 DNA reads TGTGCCATCAGTGAGCGGGAGGGAAGGAACGGCTACACCTTC. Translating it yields CAISEREGRNGYTF.